This T cell receptor beta chain was documented in a study of T cell repertoires in cytomegalovirus infection. Study summary: CMV infection together with matching HLA type was indicated by public TCR beta signatures. Study-level results: Ex vivo responses were dominated by HLA-C-restricted CMV-specific TCR beta clonotypes.

The CDR3 consists of 13 residues. Germline V gene sequence: CDR1 SGHRS, CDR2 YFSETQ. The V and J ends lost 6 bases and 5 bases, in that order; junction bases with no gene match: 2. From the reads, TCRdb called clonotypes with MiXCR, one entry per CDR3 protein. The sample records around 250,000 distinct CDR3 sequences, over 15% being singletons. This clonotype showed up just a few times. Its antigen remains unknown. The sequence came from a human donor in good health (CMV status not recorded). Some clones in this sample may be carry-over from other donors' samples. The sequencing sample was made of CD8+ T cells from PBMCs. This sequence joins TRBV5-1 and TRBJ2-1; 10 bases agree with TRBD2. The CDR3 here is CASTSGGNNEQFF. The DNA for the CDR3 is TGCGCCAGCACTAGCGGGGGAAACAATGAGCAGTTCTTC.